Listed here is a single TCR beta chain. This record comes from a study of PD-1 blockade in mismatch repair-deficient tumors. In the study overall: Enrolled about 2012-2016, patients had progressing, pretreated mismatch repair-deficient cancers of approximately 13 types.

TCRdb keeps only in-frame clones here, not all; method: immunoSEQ multiplex PCR. Of about 14,000 clones in the sample, 70% to 85% were seen once. CDR1 is SGHTA and CDR2 is FQGTGA in the germline V gene. The length of the CDR3 is 17 residues. V dropped 3 bases and J dropped 5; count of bases not matched to a gene: 10. Every patient had mismatch repair deficiency by PCR or immunohistochemistry. Three pembrolizumab responders had their TCRs sequenced. This chain uses TRBV7-3 with TRBJ2-3, with 11 bases identical to TRBD2. The sample was PBMCs, taken about 15 weeks after starting pembrolizumab. The origin of this receptor is an adult with mismatch repair-deficient cancer. DNA for the CDR3: TGTGCCAGCAGCTTCCGTGGTAGCGGGAGGGCCGGAGATACGCAGTATTTT. This translates into CASSFRGSGRAGDTQYF.